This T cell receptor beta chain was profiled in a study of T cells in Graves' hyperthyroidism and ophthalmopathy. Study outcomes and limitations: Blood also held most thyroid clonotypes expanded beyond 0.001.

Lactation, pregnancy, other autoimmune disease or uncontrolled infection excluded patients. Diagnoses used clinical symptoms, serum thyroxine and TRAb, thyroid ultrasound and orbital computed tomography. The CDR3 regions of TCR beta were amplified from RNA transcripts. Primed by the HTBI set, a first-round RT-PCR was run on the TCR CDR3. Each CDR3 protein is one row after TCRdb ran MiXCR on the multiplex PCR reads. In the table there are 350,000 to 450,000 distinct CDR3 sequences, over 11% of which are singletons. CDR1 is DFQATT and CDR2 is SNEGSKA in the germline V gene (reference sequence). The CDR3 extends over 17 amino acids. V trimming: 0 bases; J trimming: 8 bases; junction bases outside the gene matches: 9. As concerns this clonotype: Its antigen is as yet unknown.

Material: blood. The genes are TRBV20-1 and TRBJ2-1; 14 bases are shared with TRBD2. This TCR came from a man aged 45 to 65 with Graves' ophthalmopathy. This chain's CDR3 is CSARDPGLAGVLDEQFF. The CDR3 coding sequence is TGCAGTGCTAGAGACCCGGGACTAGCGGGAGTCTTGGATGAGCAGTTCTTC.